Sequencing of this T cell receptor (beta chain) was carried out in a study of CXCR3-negative and CXCR3-positive naive CD8 T cells. Remarks on this clonotype: Its specificity is not known.

The authors prepared UMI-labeled TRB cDNA libraries by 5' RACE. After re-calling the 5' RACE reads, TCRdb lists one entry per CDR3 protein, DNA absent. This sample's clone table lists roughly 99,000 distinct CDR3 sequences. Study findings and constraints: Similar TRBV-TRBJ usage was seen in naive cells (both CXCR3-negative and CXCR3-positive), but memory cells differed. Naive cells with CXCR3 showed TRB CDR3s that were more hydrophobic than those in CXCR3-negative naive cells.

Sequencing was performed on naive CXCR3+ CD8+ T cells from blood. Subset reported: CD45RO-CCR7+CD27+CD95- naive CD8+ T cells expressing CXCR3 (TNR3+). This TCR was sampled from a human donor in good health. Some clones in this sample may be carry-over from other donors' samples.

The CDR3 region is CASSYPTGAGNTIYF. The V call is TRBV6-6, the J call TRBJ1-3; TCRdb lists TRBD1, though no DNA is available to test this call. This CDR3 has 15 amino acids. Germline V CDR1 and CDR2: MNHNY, SVGAGI (reference sequence).